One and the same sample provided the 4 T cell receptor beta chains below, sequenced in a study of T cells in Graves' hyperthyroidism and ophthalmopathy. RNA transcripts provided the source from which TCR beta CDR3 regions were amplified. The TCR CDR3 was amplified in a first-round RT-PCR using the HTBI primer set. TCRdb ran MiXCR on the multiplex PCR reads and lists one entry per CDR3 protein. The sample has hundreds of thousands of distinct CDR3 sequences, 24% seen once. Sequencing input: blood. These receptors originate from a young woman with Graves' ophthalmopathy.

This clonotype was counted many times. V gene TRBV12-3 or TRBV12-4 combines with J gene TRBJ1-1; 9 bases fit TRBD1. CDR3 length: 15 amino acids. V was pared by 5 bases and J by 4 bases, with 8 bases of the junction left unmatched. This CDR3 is CASSPGTGRVTEAFF. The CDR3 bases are TGTGCCAGCAGTCCTGGGACAGGGAGAGTCACTGAAGCTTTCTTT.

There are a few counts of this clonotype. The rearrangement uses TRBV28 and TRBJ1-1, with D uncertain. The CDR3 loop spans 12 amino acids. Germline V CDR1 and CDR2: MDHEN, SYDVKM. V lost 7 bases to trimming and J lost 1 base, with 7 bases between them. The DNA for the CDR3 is TGTGCCAGCAATAGTCGGAACACTGAAGCTTTCTTT. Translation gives CASNSRNTEAFF.

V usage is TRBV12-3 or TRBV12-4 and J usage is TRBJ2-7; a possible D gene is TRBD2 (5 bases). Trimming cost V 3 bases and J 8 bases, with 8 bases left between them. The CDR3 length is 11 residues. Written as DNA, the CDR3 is TGTGCCAGCAGTTTGGGAGCCCAGCAGTACTTC. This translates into CASSLGAQQYF.

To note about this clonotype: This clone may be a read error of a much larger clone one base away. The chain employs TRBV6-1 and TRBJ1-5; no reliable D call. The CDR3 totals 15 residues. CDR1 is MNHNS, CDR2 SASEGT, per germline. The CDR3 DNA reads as TGTGCCAGCAGGACGACACGGTATAGCAATCATCCCCAGCATTTT. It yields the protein CASRTTRYSNHPQHF.